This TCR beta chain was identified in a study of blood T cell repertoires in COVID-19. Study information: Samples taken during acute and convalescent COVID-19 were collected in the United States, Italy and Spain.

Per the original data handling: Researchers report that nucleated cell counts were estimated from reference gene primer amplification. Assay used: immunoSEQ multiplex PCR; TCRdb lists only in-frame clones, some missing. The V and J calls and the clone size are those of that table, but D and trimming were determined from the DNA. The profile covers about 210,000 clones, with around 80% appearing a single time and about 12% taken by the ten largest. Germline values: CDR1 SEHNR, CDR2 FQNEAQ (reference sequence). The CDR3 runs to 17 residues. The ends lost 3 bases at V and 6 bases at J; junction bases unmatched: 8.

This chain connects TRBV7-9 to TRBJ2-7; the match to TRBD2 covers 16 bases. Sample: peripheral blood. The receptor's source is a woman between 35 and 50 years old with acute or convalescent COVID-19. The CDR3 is CASSLTGTSGRASEQYF. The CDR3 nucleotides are TGTGCCAGCAGCTTGACCGGGACTAGCGGGAGGGCCAGCGAGCAGTACTTC.